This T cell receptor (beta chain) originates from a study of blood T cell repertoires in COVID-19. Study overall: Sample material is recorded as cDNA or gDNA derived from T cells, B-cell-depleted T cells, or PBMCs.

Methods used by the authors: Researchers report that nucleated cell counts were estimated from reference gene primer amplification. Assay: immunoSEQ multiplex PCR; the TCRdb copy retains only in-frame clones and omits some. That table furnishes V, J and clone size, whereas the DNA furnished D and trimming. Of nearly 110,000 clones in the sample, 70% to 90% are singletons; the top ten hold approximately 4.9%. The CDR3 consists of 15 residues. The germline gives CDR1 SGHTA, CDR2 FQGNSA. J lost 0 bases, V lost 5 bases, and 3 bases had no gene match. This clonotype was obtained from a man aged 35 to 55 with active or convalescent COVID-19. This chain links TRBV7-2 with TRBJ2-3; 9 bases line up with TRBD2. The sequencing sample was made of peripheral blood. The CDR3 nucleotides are TGTGCCAGCAGCCCCCTAGCGGGGAGCACAGATACGCAGTATTTT. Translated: CASSPLAGSTDTQYF.